This TCR beta chain was recovered during a study of cytomegalovirus exposure and HLA in healthy donors. Study context: There were 70 million to 95 million unique TCRs (from HLA-typed donors) in an early data release.

60 Vbeta and 13 Jbeta primers were used in PCR. Using immunoSEQ multiplex PCR, the repertoire was profiled, and TCRdb retains in-frame clones only, with some absent. The sample gives roughly 140,000 clones, approximately 80% of which show up once; 5% to 7.5% is in the top ten. This clone has more than one count but fewer than ten. The CDR3 runs 16 residues. Trimming removed 0 bases from V and 6 bases from J; junction bases left unmatched: 7. Germline lookup yields CDR1 SGHRS and CDR2 YFSETQ. This sequence originates from a woman aged 40 to 50 in good health and CMV-seropositive. This chain uses TRBV5-1 with TRBJ2-2; TRBD1 agrees at 8 bases. Sample: PBMCs. In DNA form, the CDR3 reads TGCGCCAGCAGCTTGGATGCCAGGGGGCCGGCCGGGGAGCTGTTTTTT. This translates into CASSLDARGPAGELFF.